This TCR beta chain is from a study of blood T cell repertoires in COVID-19. Study overall: PBMCs, B-cell-depleted T cells, or T cells provided the cDNA or gDNA that made up the material.

There are 16 residues in the CDR3. CDR1 and CDR2 from the germline V gene are SGHVS and FNYEAQ. The junction had 9 bases not matched to a gene; V was cut back by 1 base and J by 5 bases. Data came from immunoSEQ multiplex PCR; TCRdb stores just in-frame clones and leaves some out. The sample holds roughly 120,000 clones, approximately 83% seen once. The sequencing sample was made of peripheral blood. This chain joins TRBV7-6 and TRBJ1-1, with 8 bases lining up with TRBD1. The source is a woman aged 70-85 years with acute or convalescent COVID-19. In DNA form, the CDR3 reads TGTGCCAGCAGCTTAGTCGGGGCAGGGGGCCGTACTGAAGCTTTCTTT. Translation: CASSLVGAGGRTEAFF. The whole variable domain, remainder taken from reference TRBV7-6 and TRBJ1-1, is GAGVSQSPRYKVTKRGQDVALRCDPISGHVSLYWYRQALGQGPEFLTYFNYEAQQDKSGLPNDRFSAERPEGSISTLTIQRTEQRDSAMYRCASSLVGAGGRTEAFFGQGTRLTVV.